These 20 T cell receptor beta chains share one sample of origin, sequenced in a study of blood T cell repertoires in COVID-19. Sequencing was performed with immunoSEQ multiplex PCR; in TCRdb, only in-frame clones are kept and a portion is missing. The data show over 250,000 clones, with 88% seen just once and around 0.99% held by the top ten. The material sequenced was peripheral blood. Every receptor here comes from a woman aged 40 to 50 who had recovered from COVID-19.

The chain couples TRBV5-4 to TRBJ2-3; unclear D gene. The CDR3 length is 16 residues. The germline CDR1 and CDR2 sequences are SGHNT and YYREEE (reference sequence). V lost 4 bases, J lost 0 bases, and 15 bases lay in between. The CDR3, as DNA: TGTGCCAGCAGCCCCCCCAATCAGGCGAGCACAGATACGCAGTATTTT. It codes for CASSPPNQASTDTQYF.

The genes are TRBV5-4 and TRBJ2-5, with TRBD1 matching 8 bases. This CDR3 is 14 amino acids long. Trimming removed 1 base from V and 5 bases from J; junction bases left unmatched: 4. CDR1 is SGHNT and CDR2 is YYREEE in the germline V gene (reference sequence). This chain's CDR3 is CASSLPRQGETQYF. Here the CDR3 DNA reads TGTGCCAGCAGCTTGCCCAGACAGGGGGAGACCCAGTACTTC.

With regard to this clone: Other DNA sequences from this sample encode an identical CDR3 as well. This chain uses TRBV5-1 with TRBJ2-7; TRBD1 might be the D (6 bases). This CDR3 has 13 residues. Trimming cost V 0 bases and J 2 bases, with 6 bases left between them. CDR1 SGHRS and CDR2 YFSETQ come from the germline V gene. The CDR3 DNA is TGCGCCAGCAGCTTGGGGGGGCCCTACGAGCAGTACTTC. This sequence encodes CASSLGGPYEQYF.

The V call is TRBV5-1, the J call TRBJ2-1; weak D call: TRBD2 (5 bases). CDR3 length equals 14 residues. The V end was cut by 0 bases, the J end by 14 bases, with 18 bases between. CDR1 and CDR2 from the germline V gene are SGHRS and YFSETQ. CDR3 loop: CASSLGSPGWNEFF. DNA for the CDR3: TGCGCCAGCAGCTTGGGCTCCCCGGGGTGGAACGAGTTCTTC. The full variable domain, rest sourced from reference TRBV5-1 and TRBJ2-1, is KAGVTQTPRYLIKTRGQQVTLSCSPISGHRSVSWYQQTPGQGLQFLFEYFSETQRNKGNFPGRFSGRQFSNSRSEMNVSTLELGDSALYLCASSLGSPGWNEFFGPGTRLTVL.

The J gene is TRBJ1-2, the V gene TRBV28; TRBD1 agrees at 9 bases. V lost 5 bases to trimming and J lost 8 bases; unmatched junction nucleotides: 6. This CDR3 is 13 amino acids long. Germline V CDR1 and CDR2: MDHEN, SYDVKM. The CDR3 is CASSPGQGVGYTF. In DNA, the CDR3 is TGTGCCAGCAGTCCGGGACAGGGTGTCGGCTACACCTTC.

V usage is TRBV18 and J usage is TRBJ2-7; D is undetermined. Looked up from germline, CDR1 is KGHSH and CDR2 is LQKENI. The CDR3 is made up of 14 amino acids. Trimming pared 6 bases from V and 0 bases from J, leaving 12 bases between. In nucleotides, the CDR3 is TGTGCCAGCTCGCCAGCCAAGCACTCCTACGAGCAGTACTTC. As protein: CASSPAKHSYEQYF. The complete variable domain, with remaining parts taken from reference TRBV18 and TRBJ2-7, reads NAGVMQNPRHLVRRRGQEARLRCSPMKGHSHVYWYRQLPEEGLKFMVYLQKENIIDESGMPKERFSAEFPKEGPSILRIQQVVRGDSAAYFCASSPAKHSYEQYFGPGTRLTVT.

The chain joins TRBV7-3 to TRBJ2-1; 7 nucleotides align to TRBD2. Germline trimming cut 5 bases from V and 3 bases from J; bases unmatched to any gene: 10. Germline lookup yields CDR1 SGHTA and CDR2 FQGTGA. The CDR3 extends over 16 amino acids. The CDR3 DNA is TGTGCCAGCAGCCCCCAGAGCGGGGCCGTCTACAATGAGCAGTTCTTC. Its protein is CASSPQSGAVYNEQFF.

A single count supports this clone. CDR3 amino acids: CASSWGPGRPTNEKLFF. CDR3 DNA: TGTGCCAGCAGTTGGGGGCCGGGCAGACCAACTAATGAAAAACTGTTTTTT. V gene TRBV27 combines with J gene TRBJ1-4, with TRBD1 as a possible D gene (6 bases). Germline assignment: CDR1 MNHEY and CDR2 SMNVEV (reference sequence). V dropped 4 bases and J dropped 0 bases, with 15 bases sitting between them. The CDR3 has 17 amino acids.

V and J are TRBV3-1 (or the pseudogene TRBV3-2) and TRBJ1-2, with 7 positions matching TRBD1. Germline values: CDR1 LGHDT, CDR2 YNNKEL (reference sequence). The CDR3 sequence is 14 residues long. With V trimmed by 4 bases and J by 4 bases, 6 bases remained unmatched. CDR3 bases: TGTGCCAGCAGCCGTGGCAGGGGGACCTATGGCTACACCTTC. Its translation is CASSRGRGTYGYTF.

J is TRBJ2-1 and V is TRBV21-1; TRBD2, as called in the table, went unchecked against the DNA. TRBV21-1 is a recognized pseudogene. The CDR3 extends over 14 amino acids. The CDR3 is CATRGGSSYNEQFF. The CDR3 region has the DNA TGTGCCACCAGGGGGGGGAGCTCCTACAATGAGCAGTTCTTC.

The chain is built from TRBV4-3 and TRBJ2-5; possibly TRBD2 for D (7 bases). The germline CDR1 and CDR2 sequences are LGHNA and YSLEER. The CDR3 has 15 amino acids. Trimming left V 1 base short and J 1 base short, with 10 bases between. The CDR3 nucleotides read TGCGCCAGCAGCCAAGTGGGGGGGGCCCAAGAGACCCAGTACTTC. Protein product: CASSQVGGAQETQYF.

This clone was observed a handful of times. V gene TRBV25-1 combines with J gene TRBJ1-2; 9 positions agree with TRBD1. The CDR3 totals 16 residues. CDR1 is MGHDK, CDR2 SYGVNS, per germline. The V segment lost 1 base and the J segment 8 bases; nucleotides outside the gene matches: 11. The CDR3 here is CASSEFGRQGGEGYTF. CDR3 nucleotides: TGTGCCAGCAGTGAATTCGGGCGACAGGGGGGGGAGGGCTACACCTTC.

The chain has TRBV6-2 or TRBV6-3 and TRBJ2-3; 13 nucleotides align to TRBD2. The CDR3 contains 15 residues. The ends lost 6 bases at V and 4 bases at J; junction bases unmatched: 4. Looked up from germline, CDR1 is MNHEY and CDR2 is SVGEGT. The CDR3 reads CASSQLAGGADTQYF. In DNA, the CDR3 is TGTGCCAGCAGCCAACTAGCGGGAGGGGCAGATACGCAGTATTTT.

This clone appeared once. The V gene is TRBV5-1, the J gene TRBJ2-7, with D maybe TRBD1 (6 bases). CDR3 length: 14 residues. CDR1 SGHRS and CDR2 YFSETQ come from the germline V gene. V lost 4 bases to trimming and J lost 2 bases, with 13 bases between them. The CDR3 nucleotides read TGCGCCAGCAGCCCTGGCTCAGGGGCCTACGAGCAGTACTTC. Amino acids: CASSPGSGAYEQYF.

The CDR3 nucleotides are TGTGCCAGTAGTATAGGGACAGGGGGCGAGCAGTACTTC. Its protein is CASSIGTGGEQYF. The V and J genes are TRBV19 and TRBJ2-7; TRBD1 agrees at 10 bases. V shed 1 base and J 6 bases; nucleotides not matched to a gene: 0. CDR3 length: 13 amino acids. Per germline, CDR1 LNHDA and CDR2 SQIVND (reference sequence).

About this clone itself: This may be a read error, as it is one base from a much larger clone. The chain is built from TRBV3-1 (or the pseudogene TRBV3-2) and TRBJ2-5; D is uncertain. This CDR3 is 11 amino acids long. Trimming left V 6 bases short and J 1 base short, with 3 bases between. CDR1 is LGHDT and CDR2 is YNNKEL in the germline V gene (reference sequence). CDR3 residues: CASSRQETQYF. The DNA of the CDR3 is TGTGCCAGCAGTCGCCAAGAGACCCAGTACTTC.

This chain joins TRBV30 and TRBJ2-3, with D maybe TRBD2 (7 bases). The CDR3 contains 14 residues. From germline, CDR1 is GTSNPN and CDR2 SVGIG (reference sequence). Trimming removed 2 bases from V and 6 bases from J, with 15 bases in between. As DNA, the CDR3 is TGTGCCTGGAGTCTCCGGGGGGCCGGGGATACGCAGTATTTT. It is translated as CAWSLRGAGDTQYF.

The chain combines TRBV7-9 with TRBJ2-1; TRBD2 aligns across 10 bases. The V gene's germline CDR1 is SEHNR and CDR2 FQNEAQ (reference sequence). The CDR3 runs to 17 residues. Trimming removed 5 bases from V and 7 bases from J; junction bases left unmatched: 14. The CDR3 nucleotides read TGTGCCAGCAGCCGTGGACTAGCGGCCCGAGTGAGTAATGAGCAGTTCTTC. This encodes CASSRGLAARVSNEQFF.

The chain uses TRBV30 and TRBJ2-3, with D tentatively TRBD2 (6 bases). From germline, CDR1 is GTSNPN and CDR2 SVGIG (reference sequence). V was trimmed by 0 bases and J by 6 bases, leaving 13 bases between them. The CDR3 sequence is 14 residues long. Written as DNA, the CDR3 is TGTGCCTGGAGTGTACGGGCGGGATGGGATACGCAGTATTTT. It encodes CAWSVRAGWDTQYF.

This chain joins TRBV5-4 and TRBJ1-2, with D maybe TRBD1 (5 bases). The germline V gene has CDR1 SGHNT and CDR2 YYREEE (reference sequence). The V and J ends lost 4 bases and 6 bases respectively, with 16 bases between them. The length of the CDR3 is 14 residues. CDR3 protein: CASSPPGQVDGYTF. The CDR3 DNA reads TGTGCCAGCAGCCCCCCAGGGCAGGTCGATGGCTACACCTTC.